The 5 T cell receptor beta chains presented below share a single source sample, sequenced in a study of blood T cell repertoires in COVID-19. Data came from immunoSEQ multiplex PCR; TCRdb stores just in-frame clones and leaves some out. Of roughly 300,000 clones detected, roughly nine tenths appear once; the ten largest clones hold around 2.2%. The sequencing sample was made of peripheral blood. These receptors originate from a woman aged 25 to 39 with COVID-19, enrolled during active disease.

The DNA of the CDR3 is TGTGCCACCAGCAGTTTCCGGGACTCCTTCCACAATGAGCAGTTCTTC. Translating gives CATSSFRDSFHNEQFF. V gene TRBV15 combines with J gene TRBJ2-1, with D possibly TRBD2 on 6 matching bases. The CDR3 is 16 amino acids. CDR1 and CDR2 from the germline V gene are LNHNV and YYDKDF (reference sequence). Deletions cut 3 bases from V and 5 bases from J, with 17 bases between.

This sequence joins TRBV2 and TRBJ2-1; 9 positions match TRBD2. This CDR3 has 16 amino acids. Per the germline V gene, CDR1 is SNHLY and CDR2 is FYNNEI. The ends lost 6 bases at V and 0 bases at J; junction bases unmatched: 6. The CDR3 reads CASRGNSGSSYNEQFF. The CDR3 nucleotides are TGTGCCAGCAGAGGCAATAGCGGGAGCTCCTACAATGAGCAGTTCTTC.

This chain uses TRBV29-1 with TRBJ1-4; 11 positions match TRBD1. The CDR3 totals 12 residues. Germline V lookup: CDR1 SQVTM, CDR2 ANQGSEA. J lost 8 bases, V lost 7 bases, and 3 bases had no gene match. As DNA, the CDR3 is TGCAGCGGGACAGGGGGCAGAGAAAAACTGTTTTTT. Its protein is CSGTGGREKLFF.

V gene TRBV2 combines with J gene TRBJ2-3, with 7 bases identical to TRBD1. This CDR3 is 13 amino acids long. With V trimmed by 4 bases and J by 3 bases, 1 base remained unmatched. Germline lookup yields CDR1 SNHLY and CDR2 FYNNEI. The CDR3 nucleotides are TGTGCCAGCAGTGGACAGGGTACAGATACGCAGTATTTT. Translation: CASSGQGTDTQYF.

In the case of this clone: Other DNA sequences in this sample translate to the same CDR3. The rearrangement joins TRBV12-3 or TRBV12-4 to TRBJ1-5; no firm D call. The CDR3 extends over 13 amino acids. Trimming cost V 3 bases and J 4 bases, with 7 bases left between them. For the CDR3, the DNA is TGTGCCAGCAGTTTTGGGAGTAATCAGCCCCAGCATTTT. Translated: CASSFGSNQPQHF.